A single sample gave rise to the 28 T cell receptor beta chains below, sequenced in a study of shared clonotypes between healthy human individuals. Profiled with immunoSEQ multiplex PCR; TCRdb holds only in-frame clones, not every one. Of 650,000 to 800,000 clones in the sample, over 55% were seen once. Source material: memory CD4+ T cells sorted from blood. The subset is: CD45RA-negative fraction. All receptors come from a woman in her thirties in good health.

This clone was seen once. V is TRBV7-3 and J is TRBJ1-4; D gene uncertain. The length of the CDR3 is 15 residues. The V gene lost 4 bases and the J gene lost 0 bases, with 9 bases spanning the gap. The germline CDR1 and CDR2 sequences are SGHTA and FQGTGA. CDR3 region: CASSSPGTTNEKLFF. In nucleotides, the CDR3 is TGTGCCAGCAGCTCGCCGGGGACAACTAATGAAAAACTGTTTTTT.

V and J are TRBV7-9 and TRBJ1-1; no clear D. In germline, CDR1 is SEHNR, CDR2 FQNEAQ (reference sequence). The CDR3 is made up of 12 amino acids. Trimming took 5 bases from V and 8 from J, leaving 12 bases between them. The CDR3 here is CASSLDPLEAFF. The DNA of the CDR3 is TGTGCCAGCAGCCTGGACCCCTTGGAAGCTTTCTTT.

The chain combines TRBV6-5 with TRBJ2-4, with D perhaps matching TRBD1 or TRBD2 (7 bases each). Germline V gene sequence: CDR1 MNHEY, CDR2 SVGAGI. Trimming removed 4 bases from V and 9 bases from J, with 16 bases in between. This CDR3 has 14 amino acids. As DNA, the CDR3 is TGTGCCAGCAGTTTGGTCGGGGAGGGGGCCATTCAGTACTTC. As protein: CASSLVGEGAIQYF.

This rearrangement joins TRBV5-6 to TRBJ2-5, with 8 nucleotides matching TRBD1. This CDR3 comprises 15 residues. Germline trimming cut 4 bases from V and 2 bases from J; bases unmatched to any gene: 7. In germline, CDR1 is SGHDT, CDR2 YYEEEE. The CDR3 region has the DNA TGTGCCAGCAGCCCAGGACAGGGAGGACAAGAGACCCAGTACTTC. Amino acid sequence: CASSPGQGGQETQYF.

The gene calls are TRBV7-9 and TRBJ2-2, with a possible D match to TRBD1 (6 bases). This CDR3 is built from 16 residues. Trimming left V 5 bases short and J 6 bases short, with 19 bases between. The germline gives CDR1 SEHNR, CDR2 FQNEAQ (reference sequence). Here the CDR3 reads CASSPRQEFSPGELFF. CDR3 in DNA: TGTGCCAGCAGCCCTCGACAGGAATTTAGTCCCGGGGAGCTGTTTTTT.

The rearrangement joins TRBV11-2 to TRBJ2-5, with 9 positions matching TRBD2. The germline V gene has CDR1 SGHAT and CDR2 FQNNGV. J was trimmed by 0 bases and V by 5 bases; bases with no gene match: 7. CDR3 length: 16 amino acids. This CDR3 is CASSPVAGGYQETQYF. CDR3 nucleotide sequence: TGTGCCAGCAGCCCAGTGGCGGGAGGGTACCAAGAGACCCAGTACTTC.

The rearrangement joins TRBV7-5 to TRBJ2-5; the D call of TRBD2 is as the table states it, not checked on the DNA. TRBV7-5 is annotated as a pseudogene. The CDR3 has 14 residues. CDR3 in amino acids: CASKEGYLQETQYF. DNA of the CDR3: TGTGCCAGTAAAGAGGGATACCTTCAAGAGACCCAGTACTTC.

The chain couples TRBV5-1 to TRBJ2-3; D is unresolved. The CDR3 sequence is 16 residues long. V was shortened by 4 bases and J by 1 base, with 16 bases between the two germline ends. Germline values: CDR1 SGHRS, CDR2 YFSETQ. CDR3 in amino acids: CASSKTALGRTDTQYF. The CDR3 region has the DNA TGCGCCAGCAGCAAAACGGCCCTAGGACGCACAGATACGCAGTATTTT.

This clone has only a few counts. The chain uses TRBV7-9 and TRBJ1-2; D gene ambiguous. Trimming took off 6 bases at V and 8 bases at J, with 16 bases between the two ends. The CDR3 sequence is 13 residues long. The germline gives CDR1 SEHNR, CDR2 FQNEAQ (reference sequence). CDR3 sequence: CASRERSTEGYTF. The CDR3 coding sequence is TGTGCCAGCAGGGAAAGGTCTACGGAAGGCTACACCTTC.

This clone was seen more than once but under ten times. The chain recombines TRBV5-4 with TRBJ2-3, with 7 positions matching TRBD1. The germline V gene encodes CDR1 SGHNT and CDR2 YYREEE (reference sequence). With V trimmed by 4 bases and J by 0 bases, 8 bases remained unmatched. CDR3 size: 16 residues. The CDR3 here is CASSGRDRASTDTQYF. For the CDR3, the DNA is TGTGCCAGCAGCGGCCGGGACAGAGCTAGCACAGATACGCAGTATTTT.

This clone has ten or more counts. This chain connects TRBV14 to TRBJ2-7; 7 bases align to TRBD1. The CDR3 has 14 residues. CDR1 SGHDN and CDR2 FVKESK come from the germline V gene. After removal of 5 bases from V and 8 bases from J, the junction contained 12 bases not matched to a gene. The CDR3 sequence: CASSDSTGPKKQYF. Here the CDR3 DNA reads TGTGCCAGCAGCGACTCGACAGGGCCGAAAAAGCAGTACTTC.

The chain links TRBV18 to TRBJ2-2, with no clear D. Germline values: CDR1 KGHSH, CDR2 LQKENI. The CDR3 is 15 amino acids. Trimming took 0 bases from V and 6 from J, leaving 11 bases between them. CDR3: CASSPPSLGAGELFF. In DNA, the CDR3 is TGTGCCAGCTCACCACCGTCGTTGGGTGCCGGGGAGCTGTTTTTT.

As to this clone: Additional DNA sequences in this sample encode the identical CDR3. The V gene is TRBV28, the J gene TRBJ1-1; D remains unclear. The CDR3 covers 12 residues. The germline gives CDR1 MDHEN, CDR2 SYDVKM. V gave up 3 bases and J gave up 8 bases, with 10 bases separating them. CDR3: CASSFWVGEAFF. The CDR3, as DNA: TGTGCCAGCAGTTTTTGGGTCGGGGAAGCTTTCTTT.

The chain combines TRBV5-4 with TRBJ1-1; no firm D call. CDR1 and CDR2 (germline): SGHNT, YYREEE (reference sequence). The V end was cut by 5 bases, the J end by 2 bases, with 16 bases between. CDR3 size: 15 residues. CDR3 loop: CASRSEKARNTEAFF. DNA of the CDR3: TGTGCCAGCAGGTCGGAGAAGGCACGAAACACTGAAGCTTTCTTT.

This clone came up a few times. The chain has TRBV28 and TRBJ2-1, with D maybe TRBD2 (6 bases). The CDR3 has 15 residues. The germline CDR1 and CDR2 sequences are MDHEN and SYDVKM. The V and J ends lost 3 bases and 1 base respectively, with 10 bases between them. CDR3 nucleotide sequence: TGTGCCAGCAGTTTTGCGGGGCAGTCCTACAATGAGCAGTTCTTC. The encoded protein is CASSFAGQSYNEQFF.

As for this clone: In the same sample, other DNA sequences code for this CDR3. The chain joins TRBV6-1 to TRBJ1-2; D unclear. The CDR3 has 12 residues. The germline CDR1 and CDR2 sequences are MNHNS and SASEGT. Trimming took off 6 bases at V and 0 bases at J, with 5 bases between the two ends. CDR3 coding DNA: TGTGCCAGCAGCCCTGCTAACTATGGCTACACCTTC. Amino acids: CASSPANYGYTF.

This clone was picked up a small number of times. The genes are TRBV28 and TRBJ2-1, with unresolved D. Germline loops: CDR1 MDHEN, CDR2 SYDVKM. The V and J ends lost 8 bases and 10 bases respectively, with 12 bases between them. This CDR3 spans 11 amino acids. CDR3 DNA sequence: TGTGCCAGCCACACGCCCAGGGAGCAGTTCTTC. It codes for CASHTPREQFF.

The V gene is TRBV11-3, the J gene TRBJ1-1; D not certain. Between the trimmed V and J ends, which lost 1 base and 1 base, there was a span of 4 bases. The CDR3 totals 13 residues. From germline, CDR1 is SGHNT and CDR2 YENEEA. CDR3 sequence: CASSLGPNTEAFF. CDR3 sequence (DNA): TGTGCCAGCAGCTTAGGCCCGAACACTGAAGCTTTCTTT.

To note about this clone: A much larger clone differs from this one at a single base, so this may be a read error. The chain combines TRBV27 with TRBJ1-3, with D perhaps TRBD1 (6 bases). The CDR3 runs to 13 residues. Trimming removed 5 bases from V and 1 base from J, with 6 bases in between. In germline, CDR1 is MNHEY, CDR2 SMNVEV (reference sequence). The CDR3 DNA sequence: TGTGCCAGCAGTGGGACATCTGGAAACACCATATATTTT. It is translated as CASSGTSGNTIYF.

V and J are TRBV20-1 and TRBJ1-1, with D unclear. CDR1 and CDR2 from the germline V gene are DFQATT and SNEGSKA (reference sequence). CDR3 length equals 10 residues. The germline V and J ends were trimmed by 8 bases and 6 bases, with 10 bases remaining between them. The CDR3 spells CSNHYSEAFF. The CDR3, as DNA: TGCAGTAATCATTATTCTGAAGCTTTCTTT.

The chain uses TRBV11-2 and TRBJ2-7, with 8 positions matching TRBD1. CDR3 length: 15 residues. The ends lost 2 bases at V and 6 bases at J; junction bases unmatched: 9. From germline, CDR1 is SGHAT and CDR2 FQNNGV. The CDR3 region is CASSLLGQVGVEQYF. CDR3 coding DNA: TGTGCCAGCAGCTTATTGGGACAGGTTGGGGTCGAGCAGTACTTC. The complete variable domain, with remaining parts taken from reference TRBV11-2 and TRBJ2-7, reads EAGVAQSPRYKIIEKRQSVAFWCNPISGHATLYWYQQILGQGPKLLIQFQNNGVVDDSQLPKDRFSAERLKGVDSTLKIQPAKLEDSAVYLCASSLLGQVGVEQYFGPGTRLTVT.

The sample holds a few counts of this clone. This chain connects TRBV5-1 to TRBJ2-3; D may match TRBD1 or TRBD2 (5 bases each). Trimming left V 0 bases short and J 1 base short, with 15 bases between. The germline V gene has CDR1 SGHRS and CDR2 YFSETQ. The CDR3 has 17 amino acids. The CDR3 spells CASSLASVRGGTDTQYF. The CDR3 bases are TGCGCCAGCAGCTTGGCCTCGGTAAGAGGGGGCACAGATACGCAGTATTTT.

J is TRBJ2-4 and V is TRBV27; D is perhaps TRBD1 (6 bases). Germline values: CDR1 MNHEY, CDR2 SMNVEV (reference sequence). CDR3 length: 18 residues. Trimming took 6 bases from V and 0 from J, leaving 21 bases between them. For the CDR3, the DNA is TGTGCCAGCAGACCACAGGGCCCTAACGTGCTAGCCAAAAACATTCAGTACTTC. Residues: CASRPQGPNVLAKNIQYF.

This chain uses TRBV11-2 with TRBJ2-3; no clear D gene. CDR1 SGHAT and CDR2 FQNNGV come from the germline V gene. The CDR3 spans 14 residues. Deletions cut 10 bases from V and 2 bases from J, with 16 bases between. In DNA, the CDR3 is TGTGCCACTACGCTCCGGCTAAACACAGATACGCAGTATTTT. Amino acids: CATTLRLNTDTQYF.

On this clone itself: It differs at one base from a far larger clone, so likely a read error. The CDR3 region is CASRPGGRTGELFF. As DNA, the CDR3 is TGTGCCAGCAGGCCCGGAGGGAGGACCGGGGAGCTGTTTTTT. The genes are TRBV11-3 and TRBJ2-2, with D perhaps TRBD2 (6 bases). CDR3 length equals 14 residues. V was trimmed by 6 bases and J by 5 bases, leaving 13 bases between them. Germline CDR1 and CDR2: SGHNT and YENEEA.

V and J are TRBV5-1 and TRBJ2-1; weak D call: TRBD2 (6 bases). The germline V gene encodes CDR1 SGHRS and CDR2 YFSETQ. The ends were cut back, 0 bases at V and 3 bases at J, with 10 bases in the middle. This CDR3 contains 15 residues. This chain's CDR3 is CASSLVGTRYNEQFF. CDR3 coding DNA: TGCGCCAGCAGCTTGGTAGGGACTCGCTACAATGAGCAGTTCTTC.

This clone came up once. The sample holds other DNA sequences that translate to the same CDR3. This rearrangement joins TRBV5-1 to TRBJ2-1; 11 bases map to TRBD2. J gave up 9 bases and V 0 bases, and 2 bases lay outside the gene matches. Per the germline V gene, CDR1 is SGHRS and CDR2 is YFSETQ. This CDR3 region has 14 residues. The CDR3 loop reads CASSLALAGGEQFF. The CDR3 DNA reads as TGCGCCAGCAGCTTGGCGCTAGCGGGAGGTGAGCAGTTCTTC.

The V call is TRBV28, the J call TRBJ2-7; unclear D gene. Trimming pared 5 bases from V and 8 bases from J, leaving 13 bases between. The CDR3 runs to 12 residues. Looked up from germline, CDR1 is MDHEN and CDR2 is SYDVKM. The CDR3 protein is CASSPQFRQQYF. CDR3 DNA: TGTGCCAGCAGTCCACAGTTCCGGCAGCAGTACTTC.